This TCR beta chain was observed in a study of blood T cell repertoires in COVID-19. Study-wide background: Whether acute or convalescent, the COVID-19 samples came from the United States, Italy and Spain. T cells, B-cell-depleted T cells, or PBMCs supplied cDNA or gDNA.

In the original processing: Reference gene primer amplification yielded estimated nucleated cell counts. Measured with immunoSEQ multiplex PCR; TCRdb has only the in-frame clones, and not every one. V, J and clone size are taken as reported in that table, and D and trimming were inferred from the DNA itself. The table shows about 160,000 clones, with about 86% occurring only once. CDR1 is LNHNV and CDR2 is YYDKDF in the germline V gene (reference sequence). V shed 4 bases and J shed 11 bases, with 18 bases lying between them. The CDR3 spans 14 residues. Sequenced sample: peripheral blood. The clonotype was recovered from a woman aged 65 to 85 with acute or convalescent COVID-19. This chain connects TRBV15 to TRBJ2-1, with D hard to call. The CDR3 spells CATSKQFTNMQQFF. CDR3 coding DNA: TGTGCCACCAGCAAACAGTTCACAAACATGCAGCAGTTCTTC.